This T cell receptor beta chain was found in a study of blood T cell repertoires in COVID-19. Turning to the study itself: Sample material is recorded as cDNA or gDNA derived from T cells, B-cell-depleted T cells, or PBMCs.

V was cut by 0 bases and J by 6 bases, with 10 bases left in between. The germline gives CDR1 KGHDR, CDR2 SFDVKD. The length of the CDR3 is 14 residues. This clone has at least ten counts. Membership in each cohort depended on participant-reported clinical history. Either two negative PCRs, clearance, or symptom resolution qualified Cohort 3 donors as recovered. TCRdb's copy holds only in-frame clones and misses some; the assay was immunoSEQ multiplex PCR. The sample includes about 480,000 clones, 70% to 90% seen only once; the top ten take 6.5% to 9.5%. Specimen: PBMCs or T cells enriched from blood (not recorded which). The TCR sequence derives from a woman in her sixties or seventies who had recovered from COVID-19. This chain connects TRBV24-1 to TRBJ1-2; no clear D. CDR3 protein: CATSDLNLAHGYTF. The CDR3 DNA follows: TGTGCCACCAGTGATTTGAATCTAGCTCATGGCTACACCTTC.